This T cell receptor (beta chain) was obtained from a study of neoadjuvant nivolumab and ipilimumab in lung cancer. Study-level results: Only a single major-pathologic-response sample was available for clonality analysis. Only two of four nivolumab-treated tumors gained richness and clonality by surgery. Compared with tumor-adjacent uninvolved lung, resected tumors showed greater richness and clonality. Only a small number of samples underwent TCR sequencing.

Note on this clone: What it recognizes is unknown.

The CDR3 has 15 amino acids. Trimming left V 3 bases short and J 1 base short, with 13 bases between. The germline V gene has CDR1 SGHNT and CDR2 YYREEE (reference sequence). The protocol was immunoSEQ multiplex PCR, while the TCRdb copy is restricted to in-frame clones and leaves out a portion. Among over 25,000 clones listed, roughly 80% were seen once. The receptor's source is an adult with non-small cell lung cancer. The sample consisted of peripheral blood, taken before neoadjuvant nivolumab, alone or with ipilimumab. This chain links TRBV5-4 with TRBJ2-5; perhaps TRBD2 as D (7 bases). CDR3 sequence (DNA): TGTGCCAGCAGCTCCCGAGGGGGGGTCCAAGAGACCCAGTACTTC. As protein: CASSSRGGVQETQYF. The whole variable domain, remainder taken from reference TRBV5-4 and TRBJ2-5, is ETGVTQSPTHLIKTRGQQVTLRCSSQSGHNTVSWYQQALGQGPQFIFQYYREEENGRGNFPPRFSGLQFPNYSSELNVNALELDDSALYLCASSSRGGVQETQYFGPGTRLLVL.